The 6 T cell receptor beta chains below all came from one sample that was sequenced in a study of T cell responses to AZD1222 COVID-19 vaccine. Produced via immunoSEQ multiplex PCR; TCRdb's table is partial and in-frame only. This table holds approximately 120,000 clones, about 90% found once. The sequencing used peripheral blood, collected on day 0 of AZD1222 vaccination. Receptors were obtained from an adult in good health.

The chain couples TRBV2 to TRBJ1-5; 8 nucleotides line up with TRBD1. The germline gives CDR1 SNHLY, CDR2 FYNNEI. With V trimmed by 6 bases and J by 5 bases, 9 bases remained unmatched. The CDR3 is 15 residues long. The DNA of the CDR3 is TGTGCCAGCAGGCAACGGACAGGGCGGGATCAGCCCCAGCATTTT. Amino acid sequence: CASRQRTGRDQPQHF.

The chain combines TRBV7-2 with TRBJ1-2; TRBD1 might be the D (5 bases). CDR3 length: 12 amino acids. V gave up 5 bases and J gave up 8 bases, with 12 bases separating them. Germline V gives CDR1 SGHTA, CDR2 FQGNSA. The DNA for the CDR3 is TGTGCCAGCAGCCCGTACGGGGACGGCTACACCTTC. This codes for CASSPYGDGYTF.

In DNA form, the CDR3 reads TGTGCCAGCAGCTCCAGTCCCGGTGGTAAACAAGAGCAGTACTTC. This gives the protein CASSSSPGGKQEQYF. The chain combines TRBV7-6 with TRBJ2-7, with no clear D. The CDR3 has 15 amino acids. The germline CDR1 and CDR2 sequences are SGHVS and FNYEAQ. V was trimmed by 4 bases and J by 7 bases, leaving 20 bases between them.

The CDR3: CASSFQTGNTEAFF. CDR3 in DNA: TGCGCCAGCAGCTTTCAGACAGGGAACACTGAAGCTTTCTTT. The chain carries TRBV5-1 and TRBJ1-1, with a weak D call TRBD1 (6 bases). Trimming took 2 bases from V and 1 from J, leaving 9 bases between them. This CDR3 region has 14 residues. Germline V lookup: CDR1 SGHRS, CDR2 YFSETQ.

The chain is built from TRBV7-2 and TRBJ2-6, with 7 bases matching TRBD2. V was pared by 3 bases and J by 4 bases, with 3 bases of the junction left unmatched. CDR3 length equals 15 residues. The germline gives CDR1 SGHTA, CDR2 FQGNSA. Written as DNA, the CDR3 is TGTGCCAGCAGCTTCACCGGGAGGGGGGCCAACGTCCTGACTTTC. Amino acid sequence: CASSFTGRGANVLTF. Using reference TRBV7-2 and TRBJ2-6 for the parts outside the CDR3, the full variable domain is GAGVSQSPSNKVTEKGKDVELRCDPISGHTALYWYRQSLGQGLEFLIYFQGNSAPDKSGLPSDRFSAERTGGSVSTLTIQRTQQEDSAVYLCASSFTGRGANVLTFGAGSRLTVL.

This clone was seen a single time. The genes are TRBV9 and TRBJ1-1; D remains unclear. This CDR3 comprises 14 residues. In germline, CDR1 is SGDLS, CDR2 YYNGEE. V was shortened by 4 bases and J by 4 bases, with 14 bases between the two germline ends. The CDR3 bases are TGTGCCAGCAGCCCCCGGGAGGGCGCCACTGAAGCTTTCTTT. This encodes CASSPREGATEAFF.